This record looks at one T cell receptor beta chain sequence and its context. This specimen belongs to a study of blood T cell repertoires in COVID-19. The V gene's germline CDR1 is SGHDT and CDR2 YYEEEE. The CDR3 is 17 residues long. With 1 base removed from V and 8 bases from J, the gap between germline ends came to 24 bases. Sequencing was performed with immunoSEQ multiplex PCR; in TCRdb, only in-frame clones are kept and a portion is missing. This table holds 90,000 or so clones, approximately 90% found once. The chain uses TRBV5-6 and TRBJ1-1; weak D call: TRBD1 (5 bases). Specimen: peripheral blood. The sequence was obtained from a man in his 60s with acute or convalescent COVID-19. CDR3 bases: TGTGCCAGCAGCTTGTCTCAGGGAGGGTGGGGTGACATGGAAGCTTTCTTT. It is translated as CASSLSQGGWGDMEAFF. The full variable domain, with the rest looked up from reference TRBV5-6 and TRBJ1-1, is DAGVTQSPTHLIKTRGQQVTLRCSPKSGHDTVSWYQQALGQGPQFIFQYYEEEERQRGNFPDRFSGHQFPNYSSELNVNALLLGDSALYLCASSLSQGGWGDMEAFFGQGTRLTVV.